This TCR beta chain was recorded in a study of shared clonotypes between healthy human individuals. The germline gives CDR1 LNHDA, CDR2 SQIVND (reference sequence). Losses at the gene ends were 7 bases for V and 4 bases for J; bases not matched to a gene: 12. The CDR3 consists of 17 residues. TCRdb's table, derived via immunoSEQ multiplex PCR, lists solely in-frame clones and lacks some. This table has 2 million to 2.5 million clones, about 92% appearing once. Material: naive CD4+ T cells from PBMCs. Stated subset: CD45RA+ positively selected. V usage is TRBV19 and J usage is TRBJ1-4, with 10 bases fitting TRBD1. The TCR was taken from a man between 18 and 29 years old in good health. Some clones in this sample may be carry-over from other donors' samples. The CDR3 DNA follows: TGTGCCAGTATCGGACAGGGGGAACCTTTGAATAATGAAAAACTGTTTTTT. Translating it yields CASIGQGEPLNNEKLFF.